The 26 T cell receptor beta chains reported below all come from one sample, sequenced in a study of T-cell memory formation after mild COVID-19. A single record per CDR3 protein comes from TCRdb applying MiXCR to the 5' RACE reads. The table shows some 290,000 distinct CDR3 sequences, with around 15% occurring only once. Sequenced material: PBMCs or a T cell subset sorted from them (not recorded which). These receptors were taken from a man aged 18 to 30 who had mild COVID-19 (a few samples of this study predate the infection). Cell type and time point are not known.

In its sample, this clonotype was seen many times. The rearrangement joins TRBV5-1 to TRBJ2-3; D ambiguous. This CDR3 contains 13 residues. The germline CDR1 and CDR2 sequences are SGHRS and YFSETQ. The V end was cut by 2 bases, the J end by 7 bases, with 11 bases between. The CDR3 protein is CASSFSPMNTQYF. The DNA of the CDR3 is TGCGCCAGCAGCTTCTCGCCCATGAATACGCAGTATTTT.

This clonotype came up a few times. The J gene is TRBJ2-7, the V gene TRBV6-6; D gene unclear. This CDR3 has 14 amino acids. The germline gives CDR1 MNHNY, CDR2 SVGAGI (reference sequence). V lost 4 bases, J lost 7 bases, and 17 bases lay in between. This CDR3 reads CASSFSDQGLEQYV. DNA for the CDR3: TGTGCCAGCAGTTTTAGTGACCAAGGGTTAGAGCAGTACGTC.

This clonotype showed up many times. The chain couples TRBV7-9 to TRBJ2-5; D remains unclear. This CDR3 is built from 14 residues. V gave up 5 bases and J gave up 0 bases, with 10 bases separating them. Germline assignment: CDR1 SEHNR and CDR2 FQNEAQ (reference sequence). The chain's CDR3 is CASSISSYQETQYF. Written as DNA, the CDR3 is TGTGCCAGCAGCATTTCCTCGTACCAAGAGACCCAGTACTTC.

In its sample, this clonotype was seen a few times. This chain uses TRBV7-3 with TRBJ1-1; 8 bases line up with TRBD1. After removal of 5 bases from V and 6 bases from J, the junction contained 5 bases not matched to a gene. Per the germline V gene, CDR1 is SGHTA and CDR2 is FQGTGA. This CDR3 has 13 residues. CDR3 sequence: CASSTDRDSEAFF. CDR3 bases: TGTGCCAGCAGCACGGACAGGGATTCTGAAGCTTTCTTT.

This clonotype came up a few times. The chain combines TRBV27 with TRBJ1-2; D is unclear. CDR1 is MNHEY and CDR2 is SMNVEV in the germline V gene (reference sequence). This CDR3 contains 12 residues. Trimming cost V 5 bases and J 7 bases, with 11 bases left between them. CDR3 nucleotide sequence: TGTGCCAGCAGTCAAGGATCCAGTGGCTACACCTTC. Translation: CASSQGSSGYTF.

This clonotype was recorded a few times. The chain employs TRBV28 and TRBJ1-2; D unresolved. CDR1 and CDR2 (germline): MDHEN, SYDVKM. The germline V and J ends were trimmed by 8 bases and 4 bases, with 14 bases remaining between them. The CDR3 is 13 residues long. In DNA, the CDR3 is TGTGCCAGCGGCTTTATGAAGGGCTATGGCTACACCTTC. Protein sequence: CASGFMKGYGYTF.

This chain joins TRBV6-2 or TRBV6-3 and TRBJ2-1; 13 nucleotides line up with TRBD2. The CDR3 contains 15 residues. With V trimmed by 5 bases and J by 6 bases, 4 bases remained unmatched. Germline CDR1 and CDR2: MNHEY and SVGEGT. The CDR3 DNA sequence: TGTGCCAGCAGTAGGACTAGCGGGGGATCCAATGAGCAGTTCTTC. It specifies CASSRTSGGSNEQFF.

This clonotype showed up many times. The chain recombines TRBV5-4 with TRBJ2-2, with 8 positions matching TRBD2. The CDR3 consists of 14 residues. CDR1 is SGHNT and CDR2 is YYREEE in the germline V gene (reference sequence). Germline trimming cut 2 bases from V and 7 bases from J; bases unmatched to any gene: 4. The CDR3, as DNA: TGTGCCAGCAGCTTAGCGGGGGAAATCGGGGAGCTGTTTTTT. It encodes CASSLAGEIGELFF. Drawing the rest from reference TRBV5-4 and TRBJ2-2, the complete variable domain is ETGVTQSPTHLIKTRGQQVTLRCSSQSGHNTVSWYQQALGQGPQFIFQYYREEENGRGNFPPRFSGLQFPNYSSELNVNALELDDSALYLCASSLAGEIGELFFGEGSRLTVL.

This clonotype was seen more than once but under ten times. The chain couples TRBV28 to TRBJ2-7; TRBD1 aligns across 9 bases. The germline V gene encodes CDR1 MDHEN and CDR2 SYDVKM. The V and J ends lost 5 bases and 5 bases, in that order; junction bases with no gene match: 7. The CDR3 is 14 residues long. The CDR3 sequence: CASSTGQGRNEQYF. For the CDR3, the DNA is TGTGCCAGCAGTACGGGACAGGGTAGGAACGAGCAGTACTTC.

The chain links TRBV5-4 to TRBJ2-5; D is perhaps TRBD2 (6 bases). The V end lost 0 bases, the J end lost 4 bases, and 10 bases lay between the germline ends. This CDR3 comprises 14 residues. Looked up from germline, CDR1 is SGHNT and CDR2 is YYREEE (reference sequence). The CDR3 nucleotides are TGTGCCAGCAGCTTGGGATTAGCGGCAGAGACCCAGTACTTC. Translated: CASSLGLAAETQYF.

This clonotype was seen more than once but under ten times. The chain links TRBV21-1 to TRBJ2-7; TRBD1 reflects the table's D call only, with no check against the DNA. TRBV21-1 is shown as a pseudogene. The length of the CDR3 is 15 residues. CDR3 sequence (DNA): TGTGCCAGCAGCAAAGGGACAGGGGGGCCCTACGAGCAGTACTTC. This codes for CASSKGTGGPYEQYF.

In its sample, this clonotype was seen a few times. The J gene is TRBJ2-3, the V gene TRBV2, with 9 positions matching TRBD2. CDR1 and CDR2 from the germline V gene are SNHLY and FYNNEI. The length of the CDR3 is 15 residues. The V segment lost 4 bases and the J segment 5 bases; nucleotides outside the gene matches: 7. The CDR3, as DNA: TGTGCCAGCAGTGGTGCGGGGGGGCCTGAAGATACGCAGTATTTT. It is translated as CASSGAGGPEDTQYF.

The chain recombines TRBV14 with TRBJ1-4; no firm D call. The CDR3 contains 14 residues. Germline CDR1 SGHDN, CDR2 FVKESK. The V and J ends lost 2 bases and 7 bases respectively, with 11 bases between them. CDR3 sequence reads: CASSQFQLREKLFF. In nucleotides, the CDR3 is TGTGCCAGCAGCCAATTCCAGTTGCGTGAAAAACTGTTTTTT.

This clonotype was picked up a small number of times. This sequence joins TRBV15 and TRBJ2-3; 8 positions agree with TRBD2. V shed 6 bases, J shed 2 bases, and the junction held 4 bases outside the gene matches. There are 14 residues in the CDR3. Germline V CDR1 and CDR2: LNHNV, YYDKDF (reference sequence). CDR3 protein: CATRGGGNTDTQYF. CDR3 nucleotide sequence: TGTGCCACCAGGGGCGGGGGGAACACAGATACGCAGTATTTT.

This clonotype was detected only a few times. V and J are TRBV27 and TRBJ2-7; D is unclear. Per the germline V gene, CDR1 is MNHEY and CDR2 is SMNVEV (reference sequence). The CDR3 has 15 amino acids. Trimming removed 5 bases at V and 1 base at J, with 15 bases between. CDR3 sequence (DNA): TGTGCCAGCAGTCTCCACTCGATAGGTTCCTACGAGCAGTACTTC. Translation gives CASSLHSIGSYEQYF.

The chain links TRBV11-3 to TRBJ2-1, with 11 bases lining up with TRBD1. The CDR3 loop spans 14 amino acids. Germline lookup yields CDR1 SGHNT and CDR2 YENEEA. V lost 4 bases and J lost 9; bases outside the gene matches: 5. The CDR3 nucleotides read TGTGCCAGCAGCTCGAGGACAGGGGGCTTTGAGCAGTTCTTC. As protein: CASSSRTGGFEQFF.

The rearrangement joins TRBV5-1 to TRBJ1-4; possibly TRBD1 for D (5 bases). The V and J ends lost 3 bases and 4 bases respectively, with 10 bases between them. Germline CDR1 is SGHRS and CDR2 is YFSETQ. The CDR3 has 14 residues. The CDR3 DNA reads TGCGCCAGCAGCTCGGGACGAGATAATGAAAAACTGTTTTTT. Encoded protein: CASSSGRDNEKLFF. The full variable domain, its missing parts supplied by reference TRBV5-1 and TRBJ1-4, is KAGVTQTPRYLIKTRGQQVTLSCSPISGHRSVSWYQQTPGQGLQFLFEYFSETQRNKGNFPGRFSGRQFSNSRSEMNVSTLELGDSALYLCASSSGRDNEKLFFGSGTQLSVL.

The CDR3 loop reads CASSPRLGGSGELFF. The CDR3, as DNA: TGCGCCAGCAGCCCGAGACTGGGCGGGTCCGGGGAGCTGTTTTTT. The chain links TRBV4-3 to TRBJ2-2; D perhaps matches TRBD2 (5 bases). This CDR3 contains 15 residues. V lost 4 bases and J 6 bases, leaving 15 bases between the germline ends. The V gene's germline CDR1 is LGHNA and CDR2 YSLEER.

The gene calls are TRBV10-2 and TRBJ2-1; 11 nucleotides line up with TRBD2. This CDR3 region has 16 residues. Trimming at V came to 5 bases and at J to 5 bases, leaving 8 bases not matched to a gene. The V gene's germline CDR1 is WSHSY and CDR2 SAAADI. The CDR3 DNA sequence: TGCGCCAGCAGTCCATTAGCGGGGGGGTTTAACAATGAGCAGTTCTTC. Translating gives CASSPLAGGFNNEQFF.

This clonotype was seen only a few times. V is TRBV28 and J is TRBJ1-3; D may be TRBD1 (5 bases). The ends were cut back, 2 bases at V and 2 bases at J, with 16 bases in the middle. The germline gives CDR1 MDHEN, CDR2 SYDVKM. The CDR3 is 17 amino acids. The CDR3 region has the DNA TGTGCCAGCAGTTTAGGGGGGGTTTCCCCTCCTGGAAACACCATATATTTT. Translation gives CASSLGGVSPPGNTIYF.

This clonotype was seen only a few times. The chain couples TRBV15 to TRBJ1-3, with D possibly TRBD1 on 6 matching bases. Germline V gene lookup returns CDR1 LNHNV and CDR2 YYDKDF (reference sequence). Between the trimmed V and J ends, which lost 2 bases and 0 bases, there was a span of 11 bases. The CDR3 has 16 residues. The chain's CDR3 is CATSRIGQTSGNTIYF. In DNA form, the CDR3 reads TGTGCCACCAGCAGAATTGGACAGACCTCTGGAAACACCATATATTTT.

The V and J genes are TRBV11-2 and TRBJ2-7; TRBD1 matches at 8 bases. CDR1 is SGHAT, CDR2 FQNNGV, per germline. The CDR3 loop spans 13 amino acids. Trimming at V came to 5 bases and at J to 6 bases, leaving 6 bases not matched to a gene. Here the CDR3 DNA reads TGTGCCAGCAGCACGACAGGGGTAGGCGAGCAGTACGTC. It translates to CASSTTGVGEQYV.

This clonotype was observed a few times. The V gene is TRBV29-1, the J gene TRBJ2-7; 9 bases map to TRBD1. Trimming at V came to 6 bases and at J to 3 bases, leaving 9 bases not matched to a gene. The germline V gene encodes CDR1 SQVTM and CDR2 ANQGSEA. This CDR3 has 14 amino acids. This CDR3 reads CSVKTGTGFYEQYF. CDR3 sequence (DNA): TGCAGCGTCAAGACCGGGACAGGGTTCTACGAGCAGTACTTC.

This clonotype has only a few counts. The chain is built from TRBV5-1 and TRBJ2-3; a possible D gene is TRBD2 (6 bases). Germline values: CDR1 SGHRS, CDR2 YFSETQ. The V gene lost 1 base and the J gene lost 2 bases, with 11 bases spanning the gap. The CDR3 has 15 amino acids. In DNA form, the CDR3 reads TGCGCCAGCAGCTTGTGGGGGGACCTCACAGATACGCAGTATTTT. It translates to CASSLWGDLTDTQYF.

The gene calls are TRBV10-3 and TRBJ2-3; unclear D gene. Germline lookup yields CDR1 ENHRY and CDR2 SYGVKD. CDR3 length equals 14 residues. Trimming took 2 bases from V and 1 from J, leaving 7 bases between them. CDR3 DNA: TGTGCCATCAGTGAGGTCAAACGCACAGATACGCAGTATTTT. Protein: CAISEVKRTDTQYF.

The CDR3 sequence: CASSPLGVATTDTQYF. In DNA, the CDR3 is TGTGCCAGCAGCCCCCTGGGTGTAGCTACGACAGATACGCAGTATTTT. The rearrangement links TRBV2 to TRBJ2-3; the D is unclear. The CDR3 covers 16 residues. CDR1 SNHLY and CDR2 FYNNEI come from the germline V gene. V was clipped by 6 bases and J by 3 bases, with 19 bases between them.